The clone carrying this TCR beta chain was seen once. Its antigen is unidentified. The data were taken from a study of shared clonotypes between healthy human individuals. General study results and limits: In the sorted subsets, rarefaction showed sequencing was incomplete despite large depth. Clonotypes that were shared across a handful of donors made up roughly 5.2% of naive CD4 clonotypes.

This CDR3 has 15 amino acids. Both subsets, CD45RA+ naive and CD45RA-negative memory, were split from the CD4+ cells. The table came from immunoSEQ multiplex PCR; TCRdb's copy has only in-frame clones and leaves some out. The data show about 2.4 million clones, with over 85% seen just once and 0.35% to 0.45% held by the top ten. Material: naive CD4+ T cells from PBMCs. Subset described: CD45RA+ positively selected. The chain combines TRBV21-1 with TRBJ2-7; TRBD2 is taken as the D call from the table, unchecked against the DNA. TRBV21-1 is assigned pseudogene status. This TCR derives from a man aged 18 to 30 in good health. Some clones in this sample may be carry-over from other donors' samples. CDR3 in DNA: TGTGCCAGCGGCGACGGCGGGAGTTTCATCGGCGAGCAGTACTTC. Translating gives CASGDGGSFIGEQYF.